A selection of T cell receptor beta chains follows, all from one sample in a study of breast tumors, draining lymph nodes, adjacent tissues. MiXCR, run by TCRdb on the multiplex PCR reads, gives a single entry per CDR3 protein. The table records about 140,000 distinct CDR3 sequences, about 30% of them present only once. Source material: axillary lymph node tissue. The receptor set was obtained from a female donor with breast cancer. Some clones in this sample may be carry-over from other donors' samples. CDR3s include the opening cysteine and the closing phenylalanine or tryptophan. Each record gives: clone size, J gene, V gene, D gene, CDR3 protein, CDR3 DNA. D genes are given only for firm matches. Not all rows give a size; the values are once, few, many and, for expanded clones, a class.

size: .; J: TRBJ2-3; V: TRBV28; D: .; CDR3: CASSLGRIHEQYF; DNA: TGTGCCAGCAGTTTAGGCAGGATACACGAGCAGTATTTT
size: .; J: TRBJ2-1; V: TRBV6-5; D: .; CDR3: CASSPASRARCGEQFF; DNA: TGTGCCAGCAGTCCCGCCTCCCGGGCTAGGTGCGGTGAGCAGTTCTTC
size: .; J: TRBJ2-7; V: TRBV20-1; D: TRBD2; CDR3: CSVSGRYEQYF; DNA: TGCAGCGTTAGCGGGAGGTACGAGCAGTACTTC
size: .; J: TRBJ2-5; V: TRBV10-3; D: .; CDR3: CAISLSGEGNQPQYF; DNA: TGTGCCATCAGTCTCTCAGGGGAGGGCAATCAGCCCCAGTACTTC
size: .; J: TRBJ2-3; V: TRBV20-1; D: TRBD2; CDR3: CSAKRGGTSTDMQYF; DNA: TGCAGTGCTAAACGAGGGGGGACTAGCACGGATATGCAGTATTTT
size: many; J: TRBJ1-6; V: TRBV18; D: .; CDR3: CASSPCAGEACLSPLHF; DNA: TGTGCCAGCTCACCATGCGCTGGGGAGGCGTGTCTGTCCCCCCTCCACTTT
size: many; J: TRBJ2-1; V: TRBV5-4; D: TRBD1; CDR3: CASSSMGGTGNNEQFF; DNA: TGTGCCAGCAGCTCCATGGGGGGGACAGGGAACAATGAGCAGTTCTTC
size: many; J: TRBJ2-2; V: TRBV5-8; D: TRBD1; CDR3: CASKAGGTTGELFF; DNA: TGTGCCAGCAAGGCAGGGGGAACCACCGGGGAGCTGTTTTTT
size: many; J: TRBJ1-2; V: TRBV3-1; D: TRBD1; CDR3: CASSQDLQGSGYTF; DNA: TGTGCCAGCAGCCAAGATCTACAGGGGTCTGGCTACACCTTC
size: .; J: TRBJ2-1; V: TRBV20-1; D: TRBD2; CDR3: CSARTSEVEQFF; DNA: TGCAGTGCTAGGACTAGCGAAGTTGAGCAGTTCTTC
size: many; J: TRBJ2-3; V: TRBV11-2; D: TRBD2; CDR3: CASSSIFRLLDPTSGGTSGTQYF; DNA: TGTGCCAGCAGCTCGATATTCCGGCTACTAGACCCTACTAGCGGGGGGACCTCTGGTACGCAGTATTTT
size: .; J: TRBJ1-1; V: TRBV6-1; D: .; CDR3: CAGCQTSNTEAFF; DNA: TGTGCCGGGTGCCAAACATCGAACACTGAAGCTTTCTTT
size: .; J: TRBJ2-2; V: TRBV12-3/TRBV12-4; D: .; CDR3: CASSSPGQATGTGGLFF; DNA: TGTGCCAGCAGTTCCCCCGGACAGGCAACCGGCACCGGGGGGCTGTTTTTT
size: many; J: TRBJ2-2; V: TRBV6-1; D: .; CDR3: CASRDRNTGELFF; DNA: TGTGCCAGCAGAGACAGGAACACCGGGGAGCTGTTTTTT
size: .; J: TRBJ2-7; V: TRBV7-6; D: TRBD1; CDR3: CASSLGGDRDEQYF; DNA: TGTGCCAGCAGCTTAGGCGGGGACAGGGACGAGCAGTACTTC
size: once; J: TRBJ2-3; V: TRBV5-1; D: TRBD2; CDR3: CASTSTSGGPDTQYF; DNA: TGCGCCAGCACCTCAACTAGCGGGGGCCCAGATACGCAGTATTTT
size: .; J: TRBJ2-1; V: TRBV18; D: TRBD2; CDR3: CASSPRGLAGDEQFF; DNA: TGTGCCAGCTCACCAAGGGGCCTAGCGGGAGATGAGCAGTTCTTC
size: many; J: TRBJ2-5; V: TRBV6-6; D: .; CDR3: CASTLGGAGETQYF; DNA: TGTGCCAGCACCCTAGGGGGCGCGGGGGAGACCCAGTACTTC
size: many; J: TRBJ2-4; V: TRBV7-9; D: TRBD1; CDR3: CASSLVSGGDIQYF; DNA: TGTGCCAGCAGCTTAGTATCAGGGGGTGACATTCAGTACTTC
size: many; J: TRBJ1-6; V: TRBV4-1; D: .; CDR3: CASSQAWRVAYNSPLHF; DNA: TGCGCCAGCAGCCAAGCATGGAGGGTCGCCTATAATTCACCCCTCCACTTT
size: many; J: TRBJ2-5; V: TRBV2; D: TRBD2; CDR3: CASSVASGGQETQYF; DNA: TGTGCCAGCAGTGTCGCCAGCGGGGGACAAGAGACCCAGTACTTC
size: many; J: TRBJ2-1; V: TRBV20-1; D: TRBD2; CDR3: CSARDQASGYNEQFF; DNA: TGCAGTGCTAGAGATCAGGCTAGCGGGTACAATGAGCAGTTCTTC
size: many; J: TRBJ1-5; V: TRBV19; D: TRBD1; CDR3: CASSIVGQGSQPQHF; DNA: TGTGCCAGTAGTATCGTGGGACAGGGAAGTCAGCCCCAGCATTTT
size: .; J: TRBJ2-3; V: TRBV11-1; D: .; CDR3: CASSLGGNRLADTQYF; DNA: TGTGCCAGCAGCTTAGGCGGAAATCGGCTTGCAGATACGCAGTATTTT
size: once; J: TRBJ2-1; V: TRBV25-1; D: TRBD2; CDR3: CASSAGTSGGSEQFF; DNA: TGTGCCAGCAGCGCCGGGACTAGCGGGGGGAGTGAGCAGTTCTTC
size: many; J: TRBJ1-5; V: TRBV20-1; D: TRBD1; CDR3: CSARQIQGARNQPQHF; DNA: TGCAGTGCTAGACAGATACAGGGGGCTAGGAATCAGCCCCAGCATTTT
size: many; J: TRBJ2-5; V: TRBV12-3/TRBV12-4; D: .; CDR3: CASSSKSVGQETQYF; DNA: TGTGCCAGCAGTTCAAAGTCCGTTGGGCAAGAGACCCAGTACTTC
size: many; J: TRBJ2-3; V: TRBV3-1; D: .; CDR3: CASSQRSTDTQYF; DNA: TGTGCCAGCAGCCAACGGAGCACAGATACGCAGTATTTT
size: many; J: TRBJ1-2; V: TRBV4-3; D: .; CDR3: CASSPSVTPVYGYTF; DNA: TGCGCCAGCAGCCCCTCCGTTACCCCCGTCTATGGCTACACCTTC
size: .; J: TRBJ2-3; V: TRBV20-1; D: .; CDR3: CSASGPGTTDTQYF; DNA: TGCAGTGCTAGTGGACCCGGTACCACAGATACGCAGTATTTT
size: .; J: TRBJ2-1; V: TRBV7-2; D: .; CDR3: CASSFLTGTNNEQFF; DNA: TGTGCCAGCAGCTTCTTGACAGGGACTAACAATGAGCAGTTCTTC
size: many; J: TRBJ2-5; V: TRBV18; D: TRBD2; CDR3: CASSPGLAGLETQYF; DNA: TGTGCCAGCTCACCGGGACTAGCGGGCCTAGAGACCCAGTACTTC
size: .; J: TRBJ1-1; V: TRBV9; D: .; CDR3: CASSASGNRDTEAFF; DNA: TGTGCCAGCAGCGCATCGGGGAACCGGGACACTGAAGCTTTCTTT
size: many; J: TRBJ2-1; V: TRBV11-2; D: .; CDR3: CASSLLRDYNEQFF; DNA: TGTGCCAGCAGCTTATTGCGGGATTACAATGAGCAGTTCTTC
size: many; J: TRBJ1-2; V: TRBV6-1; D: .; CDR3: CASSEHQGNYGYTF; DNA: TGTGCCAGCAGTGAACACCAGGGGAACTATGGCTACACCTTC
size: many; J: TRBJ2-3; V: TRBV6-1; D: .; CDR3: CASSEIGTSDLSSTDTQYF; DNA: TGTGCCAGCAGTGAAATCGGGACTTCCGACCTATCTAGCACAGATACGCAGTATTTT
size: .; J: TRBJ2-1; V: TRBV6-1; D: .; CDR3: CASERFNEQFF; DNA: TGTGCCAGCGAGCGGTTCAATGAGCAGTTCTTC
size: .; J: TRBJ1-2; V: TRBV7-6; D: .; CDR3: CASSLQGRGSGNTF; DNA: TGTGCCAGCAGCTTACAGGGTAGGGGATCCGGAAACACCTTC
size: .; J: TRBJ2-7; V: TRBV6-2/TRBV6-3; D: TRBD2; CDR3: CTSSPVRSGYEQYF; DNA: TGTACCAGCAGTCCGGTTCGTAGCGGGTACGAGCAGTACTTC
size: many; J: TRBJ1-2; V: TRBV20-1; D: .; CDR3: CSAKGDTGLRSYTF; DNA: TGCAGTGCAAAAGGGGACACAGGGCTTCGGAGCTACACCTTC
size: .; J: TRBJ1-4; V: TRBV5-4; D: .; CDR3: CASSLYGVVDEKLFF; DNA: TGTGCCAGCAGCTTGTATGGGGTTGTGGATGAAAAACTGTTTTTT
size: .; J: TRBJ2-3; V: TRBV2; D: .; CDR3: CASSGTVLTSTGTQYF; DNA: TGCGCCAGCAGTGGGACAGTCCTTACTAGCACAGGTACGCAGTATTTT
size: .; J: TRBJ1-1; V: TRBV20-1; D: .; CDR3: CSAKMGGVAFF; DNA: TGCAGTGCTAAGATGGGGGGGGTCGCTTTCTTT
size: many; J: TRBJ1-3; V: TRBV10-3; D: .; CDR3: CAIRPGTSGNTIYF; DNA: TGTGCCATCAGGCCCGGGACGTCTGGAAACACCATATATTTT